These 29 T cell receptor beta chains originate from one sample sequenced in a study of cytomegalovirus exposure and HLA in healthy donors. Amplification used 60 Vbeta primers and 13 Jbeta primers. TCRdb's table, derived via immunoSEQ multiplex PCR, lists solely in-frame clones and lacks some. The data contain around 110,000 clones, around 70% of them singletons. Sequenced material: PBMCs. All receptors derive from a woman aged 18 to 35 in good health and CMV-seronegative.

V is TRBV30 and J is TRBJ2-3, with D possibly TRBD2 on 6 matching bases. From germline, CDR1 is GTSNPN and CDR2 SVGIG (reference sequence). CDR3 length: 15 amino acids. Trimming took off 7 bases at V and 2 bases at J, with 19 bases between the two ends. This CDR3 is CAFHLGRTFTDTQYF. The CDR3 DNA reads as TGTGCCTTCCACCTGGGGAGGACTTTCACAGATACGCAGTATTTT.

The chain joins TRBV5-4 to TRBJ1-3; D ambiguous. Germline V gene data show CDR1 as SGHNT and CDR2 as YYREEE (reference sequence). CDR3 length: 14 amino acids. The germline V and J ends were trimmed by 2 bases and 4 bases, with 10 bases remaining between them. The CDR3 sequence: CASSFPGLGNTIYF. DNA for the CDR3: TGTGCCAGCAGCTTTCCGGGTTTAGGAAACACCATATATTTT.

The V gene is TRBV6-5, the J gene TRBJ1-1; D remains unclear. Germline CDR1 MNHEY, CDR2 SVGAGI. V lost 4 bases to trimming and J lost 3 bases, with 12 bases between them. The CDR3 runs 14 residues. The CDR3 nucleotides read TGTGCCAGCAGTTGGACTTCCTGGGACACTGAAGCTTTCTTT. The encoded protein is CASSWTSWDTEAFF.

V gene TRBV6-6 combines with J gene TRBJ2-7; D gene uncertain. CDR1 is MNHNY and CDR2 is SVGAGI in the germline V gene (reference sequence). The CDR3 loop spans 14 amino acids. The V and J ends lost 2 bases and 2 bases respectively, with 10 bases between them. CDR3 residues: CASSYGAKPYEQYF. The CDR3, as DNA: TGTGCCAGCAGTTACGGAGCGAAGCCCTACGAGCAGTACTTC.

CDR3 protein: CASSKGQGGETQYF. Written as DNA, the CDR3 is TGTGCCAGCAGCAAGGGACAGGGTGGCGAGACCCAGTACTTC. The chain joins TRBV5-4 to TRBJ2-5; 9 bases align to TRBD1. The CDR3 is made up of 14 amino acids. From germline, CDR1 is SGHNT and CDR2 YYREEE (reference sequence). V lost 4 bases, J lost 5 bases, and 6 bases stayed unmatched. The full variable domain, its missing parts supplied by reference TRBV5-4 and TRBJ2-5, is ETGVTQSPTHLIKTRGQQVTLRCSSQSGHNTVSWYQQALGQGPQFIFQYYREEENGRGNFPPRFSGLQFPNYSSELNVNALELDDSALYLCASSKGQGGETQYFGPGTRLLVL.

J is TRBJ1-4 and V is TRBV6-5; tentative D call: TRBD1 (5 bases). The CDR3 is 16 amino acids. V lost 0 bases to trimming and J lost 5 bases, with 13 bases between them. Germline lookup yields CDR1 MNHEY and CDR2 SVGAGI. This CDR3 reads CASSYSINRLNEKLFF. DNA of the CDR3: TGTGCCAGCAGTTACTCGATAAACAGGCTCAATGAAAAACTGTTTTTT.

The chain recombines TRBV7-8 with TRBJ2-7, with 7 bases fitting TRBD2. CDR1 SGHVS and CDR2 FQNEAQ come from the germline V gene. With V trimmed by 5 bases and J by 6 bases, 7 bases remained unmatched. CDR3 length equals 13 residues. The CDR3: CASSPWGGVEQYF. CDR3 bases: TGTGCCAGCAGCCCCTGGGGAGGGGTCGAGCAGTACTTC.

The chain couples TRBV4-1 to TRBJ1-2; the match to TRBD1 covers 7 bases. Germline V gives CDR1 MGHRA, CDR2 YSYEKL. The CDR3 extends over 15 amino acids. After removal of 5 bases from V and 8 bases from J, the junction contained 14 bases not matched to a gene. In DNA form, the CDR3 reads TGCGCCAGCAGCTCACCGGGACAGACGGCGATGGGCTACACCTTC. It specifies CASSSPGQTAMGYTF.

The chain combines TRBV29-1 with TRBJ2-3; 10 bases are a match to TRBD2. The CDR3 has 15 amino acids. The germline gives CDR1 SQVTM, CDR2 ANQGSEA. V gave up 5 bases and J gave up 0 bases; unmatched junction bases: 5. In nucleotides, the CDR3 is TGCAGCGTTTTTTTACTAGCGGGGAGCACAGATACGCAGTATTTT. Its translation is CSVFLLAGSTDTQYF.

This clone was observed a single time. The chain links TRBV5-8 to TRBJ1-5, with 8 bases fitting TRBD1. Germline values: CDR1 SGHTS, CDR2 YDEGEE. Germline trimming cut 2 bases from V and 0 bases from J; bases unmatched to any gene: 10. This CDR3 region has 18 residues. DNA for the CDR3: TGTGCCAGCAGCTTATGGACAGGGAGCCTTAATAGCAATCAGCCCCAGCATTTT. Its translation: CASSLWTGSLNSNQPQHF. The variable domain in full, with the rest retrieved from reference TRBV5-8 and TRBJ1-5, is EAGVTQSPTHLIKTRGQQATLRCSPISGHTSVYWYQQALGLGLQFLLWYDEGEERNRGNFPPRFSGRQFPNYSSELNVNALELEDSALYLCASSLWTGSLNSNQPQHFGDGTRLSIL.

This clone has only a few counts. The chain combines TRBV11-2 with TRBJ1-1; 7 nucleotides align to TRBD1. Per germline, CDR1 SGHAT and CDR2 FQNNGV. There are 16 residues in the CDR3. J was trimmed by 5 bases and V by 5 bases; bases with no gene match: 14. The CDR3 is CASSPRQGWDRTEAFF. The CDR3 coding sequence is TGTGCCAGCAGCCCCCGACAGGGATGGGATCGGACTGAAGCTTTCTTT.

This clone showed up just a few times. V usage is TRBV6-5 and J usage is TRBJ2-1; TRBD2 matches at 13 bases. The CDR3 totals 15 residues. Trimming removed 7 bases from V and 9 bases from J; junction bases left unmatched: 9. The germline CDR1 and CDR2 sequences are MNHEY and SVGAGI. Here the CDR3 DNA reads TGTGCCAGCACCACAGGGACTAGCGGGAAGATTGAGCAGTTCTTC. Translation gives CASTTGTSGKIEQFF.

This chain uses TRBV5-1 with TRBJ2-1; TRBD2 is a possible D gene (7 bases). V was clipped by 6 bases and J by 7 bases, with 17 bases between them. The V gene's germline CDR1 is SGHRS and CDR2 YFSETQ. The CDR3 is made up of 14 amino acids. The CDR3 DNA follows: TGCGCCAGCACCTACGCGGGGGCCGATAATGAGCAGTTCTTC. The encoded protein is CASTYAGADNEQFF.

Here the CDR3 DNA reads TGTGCCAGCAGACTCACAGGGGGCTATGGCTACACCTTC. The encoded protein is CASRLTGGYGYTF. This chain uses TRBV28 with TRBJ1-2; 8 bases line up with TRBD1. Unmatched junction bases numbered 4, after V lost 6 bases and J lost 4 bases. CDR1 and CDR2 (germline): MDHEN, SYDVKM. The CDR3 is 13 residues long.

The chain carries TRBV30 and TRBJ2-3; 13 bases align to TRBD2. CDR1 is GTSNPN and CDR2 is SVGIG in the germline V gene (reference sequence). Unmatched junction bases numbered 3, after V lost 1 base and J lost 2 bases. The CDR3 runs to 16 residues. The CDR3 DNA reads as TGTGCCTGGAGTGGGGGGACTAGCGGGGACACAGATACGCAGTATTTT. Translating gives CAWSGGTSGDTDTQYF.

This clone has just one count. The chain employs TRBV9 and TRBJ1-3, with TRBD1 as a possible D gene (5 bases). Germline V lookup: CDR1 SGDLS, CDR2 YYNGEE. The CDR3 sequence is 17 residues long. Trimming left V 4 bases short and J 1 base short, with 18 bases between. For the CDR3, the DNA is TGTGCCAGCAGCCTCCCGGTGAGGGGAGGGTCTGGAAACACCATATATTTT. This gives the protein CASSLPVRGGSGNTIYF.

The chain joins TRBV5-8 to TRBJ2-7, with D unclear. CDR3 length: 15 residues. V dropped 0 bases and J dropped 0 bases, with 10 bases sitting between them. The V gene's germline CDR1 is SGHTS and CDR2 YDEGEE. The DNA of the CDR3 is TGTGCCAGCAGCTTGGGACTTACGAGCTCCTACGAGCAGTACTTC. Amino acid sequence: CASSLGLTSSYEQYF.

This sequence joins TRBV28 and TRBJ1-5, with 9 bases lining up with TRBD1. The CDR3 extends over 16 amino acids. After removal of 1 base from V and 7 bases from J, the junction contained 8 bases not matched to a gene. From germline, CDR1 is MDHEN and CDR2 SYDVKM. The CDR3 here is CASSLSGQGGSQPQHF. The DNA for the CDR3 is TGTGCCAGCAGTTTATCGGGACAGGGTGGTAGCCAGCCCCAGCATTTT.

This clone has only one observation. This chain links TRBV18 with TRBJ1-1, with D possibly TRBD1 on 5 matching bases. There are 14 residues in the CDR3. Trimming took off 6 bases at V and 5 bases at J, with 16 bases between the two ends. Germline V gene data show CDR1 as KGHSH and CDR2 as LQKENI. CDR3 loop: CASSTFQGKTEAFF. The CDR3 nucleotides are TGTGCCAGCTCGACTTTTCAGGGAAAGACTGAAGCTTTCTTT.

DNA of the CDR3: TGTGCCAGCAGTTTAGCAGGGGCGCTAAAGGAGCAGTTCTTC. Protein: CASSLAGALKEQFF. The V call is TRBV28, the J call TRBJ2-1; TRBD1 might be the D (6 bases). V was pared by 2 bases and J by 10 bases, with 15 bases between. This CDR3 region has 14 residues. The germline V gene encodes CDR1 MDHEN and CDR2 SYDVKM.

V and J are TRBV6-5 and TRBJ1-5, with unresolved D. CDR1 and CDR2 from the germline V gene are MNHEY and SVGAGI. There are 13 residues in the CDR3. Deletions cut 4 bases from V and 4 bases from J, with 8 bases between. For the CDR3, the DNA is TGTGCCAGCAGTTTCCGCCGGAATCAGCCCCAGCATTTT. Its translation is CASSFRRNQPQHF.

This sequence joins TRBV30 and TRBJ1-3; no clear D gene. The V end lost 3 bases, the J end lost 4 bases, and 10 bases lay between the germline ends. The CDR3 length is 13 residues. Germline V lookup: CDR1 GTSNPN, CDR2 SVGIG (reference sequence). CDR3 bases: TGTGCCTGGAGATGGGGAGTCGGAAACACCATATATTTT. This sequence encodes CAWRWGVGNTIYF.

This clone has a handful of counts. The chain links TRBV14 to TRBJ2-7, with no clear D. The CDR3 is 15 amino acids. The V end was cut by 4 bases, the J end by 2 bases, with 15 bases between. Looked up from germline, CDR1 is SGHDN and CDR2 is FVKESK. The CDR3 loop is CASSPNHFSPYEQYF. The CDR3 nucleotides are TGTGCCAGCAGCCCTAACCACTTTTCTCCCTACGAGCAGTACTTC.

CDR3 loop: CASLGANNEQFF. The CDR3 DNA reads TGTGCCAGCCTGGGGGCAAACAATGAGCAGTTCTTC. The chain is built from TRBV6-5 and TRBJ2-1; D is possibly TRBD1 (6 bases). The CDR3 runs 12 residues. The germline V gene has CDR1 MNHEY and CDR2 SVGAGI. Deletions cut 8 bases from V and 5 bases from J, with 10 bases between.

The chain is built from TRBV18 and TRBJ1-1; no definite D call. The length of the CDR3 is 12 residues. Germline loops: CDR1 KGHSH, CDR2 LQKENI. The ends were cut back, 6 bases at V and 8 bases at J, with 13 bases in the middle. CDR3 region: CASSLEGQEAFF. The CDR3, as DNA: TGTGCCAGCTCGTTGGAGGGTCAAGAAGCTTTCTTT.

The V call is TRBV4-1, the J call TRBJ2-5; 10 nucleotides agree with TRBD2. CDR3 length: 18 amino acids. CDR1 MGHRA and CDR2 YSYEKL come from the germline V gene. The V and J ends lost 0 bases and 6 bases, in that order; junction bases with no gene match: 13. CDR3 protein: CASSQEVASGGLPKTQYF. The CDR3, as DNA: TGCGCCAGCAGCCAAGAGGTAGCTAGCGGGGGCTTACCGAAGACCCAGTACTTC.

V gene TRBV5-1 combines with J gene TRBJ1-1, with 8 bases lining up with TRBD1. V lost 1 base, J lost 4 bases, and 6 bases stayed unmatched. This CDR3 is built from 15 residues. Germline values: CDR1 SGHRS, CDR2 YFSETQ. DNA for the CDR3: TGCGCCAGCAGCTTGTCGGGCACAGGGGGCACTGAAGCTTTCTTT. It is translated as CASSLSGTGGTEAFF.

The sample holds one count of this clone. The gene calls are TRBV7-2 and TRBJ1-1; D call uncertain. The ends were cut back, 3 bases at V and 4 bases at J, with 9 bases in the middle. Germline loops: CDR1 SGHTA, CDR2 FQGNSA. This CDR3 region has 13 residues. CDR3 DNA: TGTGCCAGCAGCTTGGGCCAGATCACTGAAGCTTTCTTT. Protein: CASSLGQITEAFF.

This chain links TRBV29-1 with TRBJ2-5, with TRBD1 identical over 7 bases. TRBJ2-7 explains the end of the DNA better; the J call may be wrong. CDR3 length: 14 residues. Germline CDR1 and CDR2: SQVTM and ANQGSEA. This chain's CDR3 is CSVPGQGVRGEQYF. The CDR3 region has the DNA TGCAGCGTCCCTGGGCAGGGGGTAAGGGGCGAGCAGTACTTC.